Shown below are 8 T cell receptor beta chains from a single sample sequenced in a study of patients and donors after allogeneic stem cell transplantation. TCRdb fed the RT-PCR reads into MiXCR, producing one record per CDR3 protein. The sample lists 200,000 to 250,000 distinct CDR3 sequences, about 38% seen once, with 9.5% to 13% in the top ten. Sequencing was carried out using blood, either unsorted or a sorted T cell fraction (not recorded which). These receptors were obtained from a human donor who was either an allogeneic HSCT recipient or a stem cell or donor lymphocyte infusion donor (not recorded which). It is not recorded whose cells these are; they may come from a transplant donor.

The gene calls are TRBV4-3 and TRBJ2-7; D possibly corresponds to TRBD2 (5 bases). CDR1 is LGHNA and CDR2 is YSLEER in the germline V gene. The CDR3 is made up of 17 amino acids. V was shortened by 0 bases and J by 5 bases, with 20 bases between the two germline ends. The CDR3 loop reads CASSQEGRTGFVDEQYF. The CDR3 DNA is TGCGCCAGCAGCCAAGAGGGCCGGACGGGATTCGTCGACGAGCAGTACTTC.

The V and J genes are TRBV24-1 and TRBJ2-6; TRBD1 might be the D (6 bases). The germline CDR1 and CDR2 sequences are KGHDR and SFDVKD. Trimming left V 1 base short and J 2 bases short, with 8 bases between. This CDR3 is 16 amino acids long. This chain's CDR3 is CATSDFRGPGANVLTF. In nucleotides, the CDR3 is TGTGCCACCAGTGATTTCAGGGGTCCTGGGGCCAACGTCCTGACTTTC.

This clonotype has a handful of counts. In nucleotides, the CDR3 is TGTGCCAGCAGTTATCGGGGACATGAAAAACTGTTTTTT. It is translated as CASSYRGHEKLFF. The rearrangement joins TRBV27 to TRBJ1-4, with D maybe TRBD1 (5 bases). Germline assignment: CDR1 MNHEY and CDR2 SMNVEV (reference sequence). CDR3 length equals 13 residues. Between the trimmed V and J ends, which lost 4 bases and 6 bases, there was a span of 9 bases.

The chain couples TRBV11-1 to TRBJ2-3, with D maybe TRBD2 (5 bases). Germline V lookup: CDR1 SGHAT, CDR2 FQDESV (reference sequence). This CDR3 spans 15 amino acids. V was clipped by 5 bases and J by 5 bases, with 17 bases between them. The CDR3 sequence: CASSRRRGGGDTQYF. The CDR3 DNA sequence: TGTGCCAGCAGCAGAAGGAGAGGAGGTGGAGATACGCAGTATTTT.

The genes are TRBV20-1 and TRBJ2-7, with D uncertain. V gave up 6 bases and J gave up 2 bases, with 8 bases separating them. The length of the CDR3 is 11 residues. The germline gives CDR1 DFQATT, CDR2 SNEGSKA (reference sequence). The DNA of the CDR3 is TGCAGTGCCACCGACCCCTACGAGCAGTACTTC. It is translated as CSATDPYEQYF.

This clonotype was detected once. The rearrangement uses TRBV4-3 and TRBJ2-3, with D perhaps being TRBD1 or TRBD2 (7 bases each). From germline, CDR1 is LGHNA and CDR2 YSLEER. This CDR3 spans 15 amino acids. V was clipped by 0 bases and J by 4 bases, with 11 bases between them. The CDR3, as DNA: TGCGCCAGCAGCCAAGAGGGAGGGGGCGCAGATACGCAGTATTTT. This gives the protein CASSQEGGGADTQYF.

This chain uses TRBV12-3 or TRBV12-4 with TRBJ1-1; D call uncertain. The CDR3 has 15 amino acids. Trimming stripped 3 bases from V and 0 bases from J, with 11 bases between. DNA of the CDR3: TGTGCCAGCAGTTTCCTTCCATCGGTGAACACTGAAGCTTTCTTT. Protein: CASSFLPSVNTEAFF.

V usage is TRBV12-3 or TRBV12-4 and J usage is TRBJ1-3; possible D gene TRBD1, 5 bases. V dropped 2 bases and J dropped 5 bases, with 7 bases sitting between them. This CDR3 is built from 13 residues. The CDR3 DNA reads TGTGCCAGCAGTTTACCAGGGAGAAACACCATATATTTT. Amino acids: CASSLPGRNTIYF.